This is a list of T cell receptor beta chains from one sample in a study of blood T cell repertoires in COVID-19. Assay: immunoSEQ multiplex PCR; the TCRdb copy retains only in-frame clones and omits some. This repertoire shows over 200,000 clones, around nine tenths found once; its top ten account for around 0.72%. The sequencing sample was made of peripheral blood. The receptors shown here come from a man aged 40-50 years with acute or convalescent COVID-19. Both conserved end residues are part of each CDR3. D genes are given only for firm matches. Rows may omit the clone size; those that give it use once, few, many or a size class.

CDR3aa: CASSALAGPSYEQYF
CDR3nt: TGTGCCAGCAGTGCACTAGCGGGGCCCTCCTACGAGCAGTACTTC
abundance: .
d_gene: TRBD2
j_gene: TRBJ2-7
v_gene: TRBV6-4

CDR3aa: CASSLDTPNYGYTF
CDR3nt: TGTGCCAGCAGCTTAGACACACCTAACTATGGCTACACCTTC
abundance: .
d_gene: .
j_gene: TRBJ1-2
v_gene: TRBV7-9

CDR3aa: CASSIGLAGGSPYEQYF
CDR3nt: TGTGCCAGTAGTATAGGTCTAGCGGGAGGATCCCCCTACGAGCAGTACTTC
abundance: once
d_gene: TRBD2
j_gene: TRBJ2-7
v_gene: TRBV19

CDR3aa: CASSSLGQHQTSSGANVLTF
CDR3nt: TGCGCCAGCAGCTCGCTGGGACAGCATCAAACATCCTCTGGGGCCAACGTCCTGACTTTC
abundance: .
d_gene: TRBD1
j_gene: TRBJ2-6
v_gene: TRBV5-1

CDR3aa: CASSLAGGSYEQYF
CDR3nt: TGTGCCAGCAGCTTAGCCGGCGGTTCCTACGAGCAGTACTTC
abundance: few
d_gene: .
j_gene: TRBJ2-7
v_gene: TRBV7-9

CDR3aa: CASSHNRNQETQYF
CDR3nt: TGTGCCAGCTCACACAACAGGAACCAAGAGACCCAGTACTTC
abundance: once
d_gene: .
j_gene: TRBJ2-5
v_gene: TRBV6-5

CDR3aa: CASSLPKGTNTGELFF
CDR3nt: TGCGCCAGCAGCCTCCCGAAGGGGACAAACACCGGGGAGCTGTTTTTT
abundance: .
d_gene: .
j_gene: TRBJ2-2
v_gene: TRBV4-1

CDR3aa: CASRAGWGGLGYEQYF
CDR3nt: TGCGCCAGCAGGGCAGGCTGGGGGGGCCTTGGCTACGAGCAGTACTTC
abundance: .
d_gene: .
j_gene: TRBJ2-7
v_gene: TRBV4-1

CDR3aa: CASSLPLAGDRGEQYF
CDR3nt: TGCGCCAGCAGCCTCCCTCTAGCGGGGGACCGCGGGGAGCAGTACTTC
abundance: .
d_gene: TRBD2
j_gene: TRBJ2-7
v_gene: TRBV5-1

CDR3aa: CASSSAAYNEKLFF
CDR3nt: TGTGCCAGCAGTTCGGCGGCTTATAATGAAAAACTGTTTTTT
abundance: .
d_gene: .
j_gene: TRBJ1-4
v_gene: TRBV28

CDR3aa: CAWTPTANSPLHF
CDR3nt: TGTGCCTGGACCCCGACAGCTAATTCACCCCTCCACTTT
abundance: .
d_gene: .
j_gene: TRBJ1-6
v_gene: TRBV30

CDR3aa: CASSVQTGGRSPLHF
CDR3nt: TGTGCCAGCAGTGTCCAGACAGGGGGCCGTTCACCCCTCCACTTT
abundance: few
d_gene: TRBD1
j_gene: TRBJ1-6
v_gene: TRBV6-2/TRBV6-3

CDR3aa: CASKQQIQETQYF
CDR3nt: TGTGCCAGCAAACAGCAGATCCAAGAGACCCAGTACTTC
abundance: .
d_gene: .
j_gene: TRBJ2-5
v_gene: TRBV27

CDR3aa: CASSAGGYTDTQYF
CDR3nt: TGTGCCAGCAGTGCGGGAGGGTACACAGATACGCAGTATTTT
abundance: .
d_gene: TRBD2
j_gene: TRBJ2-3
v_gene: TRBV5-4

CDR3aa: CATSRDSGGSYGYTF
CDR3nt: TGTGCCACCAGCAGAGATAGTGGAGGCAGCTATGGCTACACCTTC
abundance: .
d_gene: .
j_gene: TRBJ1-2
v_gene: TRBV15

CDR3aa: CASSRGEGRTDTQYF
CDR3nt: TGTGCCAGCAGCCGAGGGGAGGGACGCACAGATACGCAGTATTTT
abundance: .
d_gene: TRBD2
j_gene: TRBJ2-3
v_gene: TRBV7-3

CDR3aa: CASSTSAQETQYF
CDR3nt: TGCGCCAGCAGTACTAGCGCACAAGAGACCCAGTACTTC
abundance: .
d_gene: TRBD2
j_gene: TRBJ2-5
v_gene: TRBV10-2

CDR3aa: CASSQDGQGLDTGELFF
CDR3nt: TGTGCCAGCAGCCAAGATGGGCAGGGGTTGGACACCGGGGAGCTGTTTTTT
abundance: .
d_gene: .
j_gene: TRBJ2-2
v_gene: TRBV14

CDR3aa: CASSRGQGDTEAFF
CDR3nt: TGTGCCAGCAGTAGGGGACAGGGGGACACTGAAGCTTTCTTT
abundance: .
d_gene: TRBD1
j_gene: TRBJ1-1
v_gene: TRBV6-4

CDR3aa: CASSSGGTGASPLHF
CDR3nt: TGTGCCAGCTCATCCGGGGGGACAGGGGCTTCACCCCTCCACTTT
abundance: .
d_gene: TRBD1
j_gene: TRBJ1-6
v_gene: TRBV18

CDR3aa: CASGANSNQPQHF
CDR3nt: TGTGCCAGCGGGGCGAATAGCAATCAGCCCCAGCATTTT
abundance: .
d_gene: .
j_gene: TRBJ1-5
v_gene: TRBV7-9

CDR3aa: CASSPGQDYGYTF
CDR3nt: TGTGCCAGCTCACCAGGACAGGATTATGGCTACACCTTC
abundance: .
d_gene: TRBD1
j_gene: TRBJ1-2
v_gene: TRBV18

CDR3aa: CASSPGTSEADTQYF
CDR3nt: TGTGCCAGCAGCCCCGGGACTAGCGAGGCAGATACGCAGTATTTT
abundance: .
d_gene: TRBD2
j_gene: TRBJ2-3
v_gene: TRBV7-9

CDR3aa: CASSDRVGYEQYF
CDR3nt: TGTGCCAGCAGCGACAGGGTAGGCTACGAGCAGTACTTC
abundance: few
d_gene: .
j_gene: TRBJ2-7
v_gene: TRBV9

CDR3aa: CASSLGLAGGYEQYF
CDR3nt: TGTGCCAGCAGCTTGGGACTAGCGGGGGGCTACGAGCAGTACTTC
abundance: .
d_gene: TRBD2
j_gene: TRBJ2-7
v_gene: TRBV5-4

CDR3aa: CASSQWNTGELFF
CDR3nt: TGTGCCAGCAGCCAGTGGAACACCGGGGAGCTGTTTTTT
abundance: few
d_gene: .
j_gene: TRBJ2-2
v_gene: TRBV27

CDR3aa: CAISDSGVNTGELFF
CDR3nt: TGTGCCATCAGTGACTCGGGAGTGAACACCGGGGAGCTGTTTTTT
abundance: .
d_gene: .
j_gene: TRBJ2-2
v_gene: TRBV10-3

CDR3aa: CASSHLPLGTPYQETQYF
CDR3nt: TGTGCCAGCAGCCACCTGCCCCTGGGCACCCCGTACCAAGAGACCCAGTACTTC
abundance: .
d_gene: .
j_gene: TRBJ2-5
v_gene: TRBV3-1/TRBV3-2

CDR3aa: CSASLRGGNTGELFF
CDR3nt: TGCAGTGCTAGTCTGAGGGGGGGTAACACCGGGGAGCTGTTTTTT
abundance: .
d_gene: .
j_gene: TRBJ2-2
v_gene: TRBV20-1

CDR3aa: CASSPDRYYGYTF
CDR3nt: TGTGCCAGCAGCCCCGACAGGTACTATGGCTACACCTTC
abundance: .
d_gene: .
j_gene: TRBJ1-2
v_gene: TRBV7-2

CDR3aa: CAWRILEHTEAFF
CDR3nt: TGTGCCTGGAGAATCCTTGAGCACACTGAAGCTTTCTTT
abundance: .
d_gene: .
j_gene: TRBJ1-1
v_gene: TRBV30

CDR3aa: CAWTEGQQNQPQHF
CDR3nt: TGTGCCTGGACGGAGGGACAGCAAAATCAGCCCCAGCATTTT
abundance: few
d_gene: TRBD1
j_gene: TRBJ1-5
v_gene: TRBV30

CDR3aa: CASTWLAGGFNEQFF
CDR3nt: TGTGCCAGCACCTGGCTAGCGGGAGGGTTTAATGAGCAGTTCTTC
abundance: .
d_gene: TRBD2
j_gene: TRBJ2-1
v_gene: TRBV2

CDR3aa: CASSSRDRQETQYF
CDR3nt: TGTGCCAGCAGCTCCCGGGACAGGCAAGAGACCCAGTACTTC
abundance: .
d_gene: TRBD1
j_gene: TRBJ2-5
v_gene: TRBV7-9

CDR3aa: CASGPYSNQPQHF
CDR3nt: TGTGCCAGCGGCCCTTATAGCAATCAGCCCCAGCATTTT
abundance: .
d_gene: .
j_gene: TRBJ1-5
v_gene: TRBV6-5

CDR3aa: CASSPSGSNTEAFF
CDR3nt: TGTGCCAGCAGTCCGTCAGGTTCGAACACTGAAGCTTTCTTT
abundance: .
d_gene: .
j_gene: TRBJ1-1
v_gene: TRBV27

CDR3aa: CASSPGLNYNEQFF
CDR3nt: TGTGCCAGCAGCCCCGGACTGAACTACAATGAGCAGTTCTTC
abundance: .
d_gene: .
j_gene: TRBJ2-1
v_gene: TRBV14

CDR3aa: CASSGIPTVSGNTIYF
CDR3nt: TGTGCCAGCAGCGGAATACCGACAGTCTCTGGAAACACCATATATTTT
abundance: .
d_gene: .
j_gene: TRBJ1-3
v_gene: TRBV9

CDR3aa: CATRRLARLWYQETQYF
CDR3nt: TGTGCCACCAGGCGACTAGCGCGACTCTGGTACCAAGAGACCCAGTACTTC
abundance: .
d_gene: TRBD2
j_gene: TRBJ2-5
v_gene: TRBV24-1

CDR3aa: CASSLTGNTYNEQFF
CDR3nt: TGTGCCAGCAGTTTAACCGGGAATACCTACAATGAGCAGTTCTTC
abundance: once
d_gene: .
j_gene: TRBJ2-1
v_gene: TRBV28

CDR3aa: CASSPSQSYEQYF
CDR3nt: TGTGCCAGCTCGCCTAGTCAGAGCTACGAGCAGTACTTC
abundance: .
d_gene: .
j_gene: TRBJ2-7
v_gene: TRBV18

CDR3aa: CASSLVMDEGATKNIQYF
CDR3nt: TGTGCCAGCAGCTTAGTCATGGATGAGGGTGCGACCAAAAACATTCAGTACTTC
abundance: .
d_gene: .
j_gene: TRBJ2-4
v_gene: TRBV7-9

CDR3aa: CASSQLEGVGDTQYF
CDR3nt: TGCGCCAGCAGCCAACTAGAGGGGGTTGGAGATACGCAGTATTTT
abundance: once
d_gene: .
j_gene: TRBJ2-3
v_gene: TRBV4-3

CDR3aa: CASSLARVSGELFF
CDR3nt: TGTGCCAGCAGCTTAGCCAGGGTGTCCGGGGAGCTGTTTTTT
abundance: .
d_gene: .
j_gene: TRBJ2-2
v_gene: TRBV7-2

CDR3aa: CASSGQGLDDTQYF
CDR3nt: TGTGCCAGCAGCGGACAGGGGCTGGATGATACGCAGTATTTT
abundance: .
d_gene: TRBD1
j_gene: TRBJ2-3
v_gene: TRBV9

CDR3aa: CSAAGNQPQHF
CDR3nt: TGCAGTGCGGCGGGCAATCAGCCCCAGCATTTT
abundance: .
d_gene: .
j_gene: TRBJ1-5
v_gene: TRBV20-1

CDR3aa: CAISEGQGKNTEAFF
CDR3nt: TGTGCCATCAGTGAGGGACAGGGCAAGAACACTGAAGCTTTCTTT
abundance: .
d_gene: TRBD1
j_gene: TRBJ1-1
v_gene: TRBV10-3

CDR3aa: CASRPGTGWTDTQYF
CDR3nt: TGTGCCAGCAGACCTGGGACAGGGTGGACAGATACGCAGTATTTT
abundance: .
d_gene: TRBD1
j_gene: TRBJ2-3
v_gene: TRBV25-1

CDR3aa: CASSAGQGWPDTQYF
CDR3nt: TGTGCCAGCAGTGCTGGGCAGGGGTGGCCAGATACGCAGTATTTT
abundance: once
d_gene: .
j_gene: TRBJ2-3
v_gene: TRBV2

CDR3aa: CASSQGGQLYGYTF
CDR3nt: TGTGCCAGCAGCCAAGGGGGCCAGCTATATGGCTACACCTTC
abundance: .
d_gene: .
j_gene: TRBJ1-2
v_gene: TRBV3-1/TRBV3-2

CDR3aa: CASSVQGIEQYF
CDR3nt: TGTGCCAGCAGTGTACAGGGTATAGAGCAGTACTTC
abundance: .
d_gene: .
j_gene: TRBJ2-7
v_gene: TRBV6-2/TRBV6-3

CDR3aa: CASSFQASYEQYF
CDR3nt: TGTGCCAGCAGTTTTCAAGCCTCCTACGAGCAGTACTTC
abundance: once
d_gene: .
j_gene: TRBJ2-7
v_gene: TRBV28

CDR3aa: CASSLEREKPEQYF
CDR3nt: TGTGCCAGCAGCTTAGAGCGGGAGAAGCCCGAGCAGTACTTC
abundance: .
d_gene: TRBD2
j_gene: TRBJ2-7
v_gene: TRBV11-2

CDR3aa: CASTGSGANVLTF
CDR3nt: TGTGCCAGCACAGGGTCCGGGGCCAACGTCCTGACTTTC
abundance: .
d_gene: .
j_gene: TRBJ2-6
v_gene: TRBV6-5

CDR3aa: CAGTGGTNEKLFF
CDR3nt: TGTGCCGGAACAGGGGGAACTAATGAAAAACTGTTTTTT
abundance: .
d_gene: TRBD1
j_gene: TRBJ1-4
v_gene: TRBV30

CDR3aa: CASSSTGDSNQPQHF
CDR3nt: TGTGCCAGCAGCTCGACAGGGGATAGCAATCAGCCCCAGCATTTT
abundance: .
d_gene: TRBD1
j_gene: TRBJ1-5
v_gene: TRBV11-2